Following are 13 T cell receptor beta chains from one sample sequenced in a study of cytomegalovirus exposure and HLA in healthy donors. 13 Jbeta primers and 60 Vbeta primers were used for the PCR. Measured with immunoSEQ multiplex PCR; TCRdb has only the in-frame clones, and not every one. The table has over 150,000 clones, roughly four fifths seen once; the top ten hold 1.5% to 2%. The material sequenced was PBMCs. The source of these receptors is a man aged 45-65 years in good health and CMV-seronegative.

V and J are TRBV23-1 and TRBJ1-3; D unclear. TRBV23-1 is identified as an open reading frame with a role that is uncertain. CDR3 length: 18 amino acids. V was shortened by 10 bases and J by 0 bases, with 25 bases between the two germline ends. The CDR3 bases are TGCGCCAACCTACCCTCCCCACAGCCCGTAAGCTCTGGAAACACCATATATTTT. This sequence encodes CANLPSPQPVSSGNTIYF.

This chain connects TRBV7-8 to TRBJ1-2; D is undetermined. This CDR3 is built from 13 residues. From germline, CDR1 is SGHVS and CDR2 FQNEAQ. The V end was cut by 8 bases, the J end by 2 bases, with 12 bases between. CDR3: CASQPGANYGYTF. In DNA, the CDR3 is TGTGCCAGCCAACCCGGAGCGAACTATGGCTACACCTTC.

J is TRBJ2-5 and V is TRBV28; D is possibly TRBD2 (7 bases). The V and J ends lost 5 bases and 2 bases respectively, with 18 bases between them. Per germline, CDR1 MDHEN and CDR2 SYDVKM. The CDR3 loop spans 16 amino acids. The CDR3 DNA is TGTGCCAGCAGTAGGGGGGGCGGGAGAGGTCAAGAGACCCAGTACTTC. It encodes CASSRGGGRGQETQYF.

This clone appeared a few times. The J gene is TRBJ1-5, the V gene TRBV5-1; 9 bases map to TRBD1. J lost 6 bases, V lost 4 bases, and 8 bases had no gene match. The germline V gene has CDR1 SGHRS and CDR2 YFSETQ. The length of the CDR3 is 15 residues. Here the CDR3 DNA reads TGCGCCAGCAGCGAGGGACAGGGCCGGAGTCAGCCCCAGCATTTT. This encodes CASSEGQGRSQPQHF.

The CDR3 nucleotides read TGTGCCAGCGGGAGTAACTACGAGCAGTACTTC. Residues: CASGSNYEQYF. J is TRBJ2-7 and V is TRBV7-8; D is perhaps TRBD2 (5 bases). This CDR3 is 11 amino acids long. Germline V gene lookup returns CDR1 SGHVS and CDR2 FQNEAQ. V shed 8 bases and J shed 3 bases, with 8 bases lying between them.

The chain has TRBV6-5 and TRBJ1-6; tentatively, D is TRBD1 (5 bases). In germline, CDR1 is MNHEY, CDR2 SVGAGI. With 2 bases removed from V and 6 bases from J, the gap between germline ends came to 11 bases. The CDR3 has 15 amino acids. The CDR3 loop reads CASSYRRQLNSPLHF. The CDR3 DNA reads as TGTGCCAGCAGTTACCGAAGACAGCTTAATTCACCCCTCCACTTT.

In regard to this clone: Mismatch with germline at one junction end may stem from a read error. V is TRBV7-9 and J is TRBJ1-3; the D is unclear. Germline V CDR1 and CDR2: SEHNR, FQNEAQ (reference sequence). This CDR3 has 12 residues. The DNA for the CDR3 is TGTTCCAGCAGCCTGAGTGGAAACACCATATATTTT. Protein: CSSSLSGNTIYF.

This clone was seen a few times. J is TRBJ1-5 and V is TRBV5-6; D is unresolved. The V end was cut by 1 base, the J end by 0 bases, with 8 bases between. This CDR3 contains 15 residues. CDR1 is SGHDT, CDR2 YYEEEE, per germline. In DNA form, the CDR3 reads TGTGCCAGCAGCTTGCGGGTCTATAGCAATCAGCCCCAGCATTTT. Its translation is CASSLRVYSNQPQHF. The full variable domain, in which reference TRBV5-6 and TRBJ1-5 provide the parts outside the CDR3, is DAGVTQSPTHLIKTRGQQVTLRCSPKSGHDTVSWYQQALGQGPQFIFQYYEEEERQRGNFPDRFSGHQFPNYSSELNVNALLLGDSALYLCASSLRVYSNQPQHFGDGTRLSIL.

This clone was seen just once. The chain carries TRBV29-1 and TRBJ2-7; D is unresolved. This CDR3 is 13 amino acids long. Germline V gene data show CDR1 as SQVTM and CDR2 as ANQGSEA. V was trimmed by 7 bases and J by 0 bases, leaving 13 bases between them. DNA for the CDR3: TGCAGCGCAAAGATAGCCACCTCCTACGAGCAGTACTTC. Protein sequence: CSAKIATSYEQYF.

This clone occurred a few times. V usage is TRBV4-3 and J usage is TRBJ1-2; 8 bases fit TRBD1. In germline, CDR1 is LGHNA, CDR2 YSLEER. The V and J ends lost 1 base and 8 bases, in that order; junction bases with no gene match: 6. The CDR3 runs 14 residues. For the CDR3, the DNA is TGCGCCAGCAGCCAAGGGCGGACAGGGCGAGGCTACACCTTC. Encoded protein: CASSQGRTGRGYTF.

The chain links TRBV5-6 to TRBJ2-3; TRBD2 is a possible D gene (6 bases). CDR1 SGHDT and CDR2 YYEEEE come from the germline V gene. CDR3 length: 16 amino acids. Trimming cost V 5 bases and J 3 bases, with 19 bases left between them. The CDR3 is CASRGLGGVVTDTQYF. The CDR3 coding sequence is TGTGCCAGCAGAGGGTTGGGGGGAGTTGTGACAGATACGCAGTATTTT.

This rearrangement joins TRBV7-8 to TRBJ2-2, with D unclear. The CDR3 extends over 15 amino acids. CDR1 and CDR2 from the germline V gene are SGHVS and FQNEAQ. Trimming cost V 8 bases and J 2 bases, with 15 bases left between them. As DNA, the CDR3 is TGTGCCAGCTCTCGGCCAGGCTCTAACACCGGGGAGCTGTTTTTT. As protein: CASSRPGSNTGELFF. Using reference TRBV7-8 and TRBJ2-2 for the parts outside the CDR3, the full variable domain is GAGVSQSPRYKVAKRGQDVALRCDPISGHVSLFWYQQALGQGPEFLTYFQNEAQLDKSGLPSDRFFAERPEGSVSTLKIQRTQQEDSAVYLCASSRPGSNTGELFFGEGSRLTVL.

The chain employs TRBV19 and TRBJ2-7, with 7 bases that match TRBD1. This CDR3 is 14 amino acids long. CDR1 LNHDA and CDR2 SQIVND come from the germline V gene (reference sequence). The V segment lost 8 bases and the J segment 2 bases; nucleotides outside the gene matches: 9. As DNA, the CDR3 is TGTGCCAGTTCGGTCCGGGACAGTACCTACGAGCAGTACTTC. Its translation is CASSVRDSTYEQYF.